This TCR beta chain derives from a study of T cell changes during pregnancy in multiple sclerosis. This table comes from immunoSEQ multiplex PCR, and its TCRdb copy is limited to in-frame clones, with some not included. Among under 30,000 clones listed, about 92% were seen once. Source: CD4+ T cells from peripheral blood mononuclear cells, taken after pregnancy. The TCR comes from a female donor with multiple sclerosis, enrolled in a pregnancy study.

The CDR3 DNA is TGTGCCAGCAGCCCCCAAGGGGGTGGGGGTGGCTACACCTTC. Translating it yields CASSPQGGGGGYTF. The chain couples TRBV7-8 to TRBJ1-2; the D gene is possibly TRBD1 (6 bases). The CDR3 sequence is 14 residues long. The germline V and J ends were trimmed by 5 bases and 7 bases, with 17 bases remaining between them. Germline lookup yields CDR1 SGHVS and CDR2 FQNEAQ.